This TCR beta chain was sequenced in a study of a mutant IDH1 vaccine in newly diagnosed glioma. Study overall: Standard pretreatment was either radiotherapy, temozolomide, or, for most, radiochemotherapy with temozolomide.

General observations from the study: No link was apparently found between pseudoprogression and changes in top peripheral T cell clonotypes.

With 3 bases removed from V and 6 bases from J, the gap between germline ends came to 11 bases. The CDR3 has 12 amino acids. Looked up from germline, CDR1 is GTSNPN and CDR2 is SVGIG (reference sequence). Profiled with immunoSEQ multiplex PCR; TCRdb holds only in-frame clones, not every one. The sample records approximately 20,000 clones, approximately 85% being singletons. The time point: baseline, week 1 (first vaccination visit). Treatment specified: pre-vaccination baseline after standard-of-care therapy. The donors had new WHO grade 3 or 4 astrocytomas; these were IDH1-mutant and ATRX-lost. Remarks on this clone: Its cognate antigen is unknown.

Here the sequenced sample was PBMCs, taken from a glioma patient treated with radiotherapy, temozolomide or both. The receptor was derived from a man aged 40-49 years with glioma. This rearrangement joins TRBV30 to TRBJ1-2, with D hard to call. In nucleotides, the CDR3 is TGTGCCTGGAGCGGAGGGTGGAATGGCTACACCTTC. Protein product: CAWSGGWNGYTF.